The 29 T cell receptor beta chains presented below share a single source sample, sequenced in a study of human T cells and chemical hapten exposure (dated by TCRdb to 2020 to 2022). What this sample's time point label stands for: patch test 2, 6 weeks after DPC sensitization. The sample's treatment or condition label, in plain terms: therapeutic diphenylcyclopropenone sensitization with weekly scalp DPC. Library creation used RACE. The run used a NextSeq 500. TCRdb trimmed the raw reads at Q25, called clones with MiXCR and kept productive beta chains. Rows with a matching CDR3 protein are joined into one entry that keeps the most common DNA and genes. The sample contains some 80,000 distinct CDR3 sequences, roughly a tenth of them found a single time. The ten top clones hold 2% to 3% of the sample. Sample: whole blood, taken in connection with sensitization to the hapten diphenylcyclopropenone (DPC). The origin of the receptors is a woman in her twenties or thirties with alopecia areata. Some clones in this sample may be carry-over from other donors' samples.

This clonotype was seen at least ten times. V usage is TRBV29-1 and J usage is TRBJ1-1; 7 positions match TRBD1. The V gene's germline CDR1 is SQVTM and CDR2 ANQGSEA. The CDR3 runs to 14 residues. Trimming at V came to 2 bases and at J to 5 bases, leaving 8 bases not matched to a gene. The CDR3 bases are TGCAGCGTTGAAAAGGGGGCATCTGGGACTGAAGCTTTCTTT. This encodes CSVEKGASGTEAFF.

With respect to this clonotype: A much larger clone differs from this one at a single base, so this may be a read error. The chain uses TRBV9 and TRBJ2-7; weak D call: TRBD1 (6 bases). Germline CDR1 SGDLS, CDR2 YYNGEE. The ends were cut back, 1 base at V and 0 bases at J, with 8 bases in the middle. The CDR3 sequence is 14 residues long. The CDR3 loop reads CASSVQGSSYEQYF. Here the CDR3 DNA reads TGTGCCAGCAGCGTACAGGGGTCCTCCTACGAGCAGTACTTC.

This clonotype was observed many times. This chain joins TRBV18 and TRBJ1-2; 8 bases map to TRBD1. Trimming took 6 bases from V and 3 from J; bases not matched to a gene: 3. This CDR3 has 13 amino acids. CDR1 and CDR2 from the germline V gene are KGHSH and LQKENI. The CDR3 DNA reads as TGTGCCAGCTCCGGACAGGGCGACTATGGCTACACCTTC. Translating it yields CASSGQGDYGYTF. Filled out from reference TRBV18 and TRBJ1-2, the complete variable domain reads NAGVMQNPRHLVRRRGQEARLRCSPMKGHSHVYWYRQLPEEGLKFMVYLQKENIIDESGMPKERFSAEFPKEGPSILRIQQVVRGDSAAYFCASSGQGDYGYTFGSGTRLTVV.

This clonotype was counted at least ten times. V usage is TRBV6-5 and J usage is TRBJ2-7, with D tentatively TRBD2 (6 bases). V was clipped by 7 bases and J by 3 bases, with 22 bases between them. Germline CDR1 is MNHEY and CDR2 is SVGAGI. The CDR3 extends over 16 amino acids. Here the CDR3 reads CASTTLLAGRHYEQYF. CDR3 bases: TGTGCCAGCACCACCCTGCTGGCGGGGAGGCACTACGAGCAGTACTTC.

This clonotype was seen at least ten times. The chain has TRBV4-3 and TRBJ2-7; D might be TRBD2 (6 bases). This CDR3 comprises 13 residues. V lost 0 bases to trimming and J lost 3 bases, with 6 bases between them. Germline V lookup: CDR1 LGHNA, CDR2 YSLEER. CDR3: CASSQEAGYEQYF. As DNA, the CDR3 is TGCGCCAGCAGCCAAGAAGCGGGCTACGAGCAGTACTTC.

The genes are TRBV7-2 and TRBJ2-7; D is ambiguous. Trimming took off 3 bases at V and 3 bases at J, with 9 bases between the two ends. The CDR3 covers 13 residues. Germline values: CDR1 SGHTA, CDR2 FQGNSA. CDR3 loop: CASSFDTDYEQYF. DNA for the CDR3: TGTGCCAGCAGCTTCGACACAGACTACGAGCAGTACTTC.

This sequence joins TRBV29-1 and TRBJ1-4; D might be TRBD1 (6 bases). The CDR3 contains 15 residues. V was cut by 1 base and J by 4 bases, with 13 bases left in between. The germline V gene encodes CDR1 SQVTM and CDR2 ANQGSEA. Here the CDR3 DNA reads TGCAGCGTTGAAGGGGGGCTAGGGGATAATGAAAAACTGTTTTTT. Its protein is CSVEGGLGDNEKLFF.

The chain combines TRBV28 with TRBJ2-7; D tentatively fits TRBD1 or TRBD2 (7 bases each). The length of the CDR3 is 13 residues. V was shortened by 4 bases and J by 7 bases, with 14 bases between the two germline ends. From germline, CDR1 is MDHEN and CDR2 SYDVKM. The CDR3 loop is CASSYRGGREQYF. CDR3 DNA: TGTGCCAGCAGTTACAGGGGAGGGCGGGAGCAGTACTTC.

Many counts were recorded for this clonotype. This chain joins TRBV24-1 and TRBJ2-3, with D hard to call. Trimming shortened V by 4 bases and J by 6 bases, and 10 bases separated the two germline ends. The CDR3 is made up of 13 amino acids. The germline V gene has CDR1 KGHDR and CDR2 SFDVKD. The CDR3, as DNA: TGTGCCACCAGTGACATAAGCGCGGATACGCAGTATTTT. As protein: CATSDISADTQYF.

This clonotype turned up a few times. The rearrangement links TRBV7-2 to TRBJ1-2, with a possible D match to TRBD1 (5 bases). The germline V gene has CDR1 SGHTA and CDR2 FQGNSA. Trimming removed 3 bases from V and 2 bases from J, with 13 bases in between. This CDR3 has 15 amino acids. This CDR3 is CASSLGPDSNYGYTF. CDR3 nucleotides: TGTGCCAGCAGCTTGGGACCTGACAGCAACTATGGCTACACCTTC.

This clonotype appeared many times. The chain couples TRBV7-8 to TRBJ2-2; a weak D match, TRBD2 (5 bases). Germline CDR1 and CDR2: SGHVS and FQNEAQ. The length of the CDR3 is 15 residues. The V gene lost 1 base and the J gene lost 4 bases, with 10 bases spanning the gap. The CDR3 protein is CASSLVFAGTGELFF. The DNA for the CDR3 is TGTGCCAGCAGCTTAGTGTTTGCGGGCACCGGGGAGCTGTTTTTT.

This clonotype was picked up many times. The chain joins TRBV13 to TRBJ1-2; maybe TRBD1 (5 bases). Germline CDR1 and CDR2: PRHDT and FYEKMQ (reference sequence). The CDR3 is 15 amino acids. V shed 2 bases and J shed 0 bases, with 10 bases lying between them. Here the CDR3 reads CASSLRGPANYGYTF. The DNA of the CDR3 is TGTGCCAGCAGCTTACGGGGACCAGCTAACTATGGCTACACCTTC.

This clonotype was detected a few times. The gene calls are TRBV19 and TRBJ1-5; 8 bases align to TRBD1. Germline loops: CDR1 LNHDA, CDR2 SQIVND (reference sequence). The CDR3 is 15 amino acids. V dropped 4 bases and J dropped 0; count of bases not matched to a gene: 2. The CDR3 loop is CASSTGTGSNQPQHF. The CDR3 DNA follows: TGTGCCAGTAGTACCGGGACAGGTAGCAATCAGCCCCAGCATTTT.

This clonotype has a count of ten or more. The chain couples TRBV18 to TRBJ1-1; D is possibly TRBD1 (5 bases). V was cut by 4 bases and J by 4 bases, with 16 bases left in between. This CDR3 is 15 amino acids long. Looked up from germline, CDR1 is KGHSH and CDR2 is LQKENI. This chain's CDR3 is CASSRSRDQGTEAFF. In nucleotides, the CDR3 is TGTGCCAGCTCACGTTCTCGGGATCAGGGCACTGAAGCTTTCTTT.

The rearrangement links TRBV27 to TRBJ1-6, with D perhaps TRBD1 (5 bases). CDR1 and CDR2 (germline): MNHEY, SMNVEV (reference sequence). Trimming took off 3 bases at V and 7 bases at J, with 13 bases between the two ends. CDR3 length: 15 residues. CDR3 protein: CASSFGAGLNSPLHF. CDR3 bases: TGTGCCAGCAGTTTCGGCGCAGGGTTAAATTCACCCCTCCACTTT.

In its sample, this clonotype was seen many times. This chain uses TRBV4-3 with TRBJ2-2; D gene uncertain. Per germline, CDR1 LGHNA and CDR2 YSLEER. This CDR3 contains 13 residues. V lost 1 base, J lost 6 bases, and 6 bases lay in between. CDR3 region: CASSQVKAGELFF. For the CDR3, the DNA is TGCGCCAGCAGCCAAGTGAAGGCCGGGGAGCTGTTTTTT.

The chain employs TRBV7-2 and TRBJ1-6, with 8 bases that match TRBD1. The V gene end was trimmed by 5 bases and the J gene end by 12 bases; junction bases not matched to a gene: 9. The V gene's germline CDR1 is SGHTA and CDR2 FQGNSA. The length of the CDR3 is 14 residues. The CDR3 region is CASSNPGGLQPLHF. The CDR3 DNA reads TGTGCCAGCAGCAACCCAGGGGGCCTACAACCCCTCCACTTT.

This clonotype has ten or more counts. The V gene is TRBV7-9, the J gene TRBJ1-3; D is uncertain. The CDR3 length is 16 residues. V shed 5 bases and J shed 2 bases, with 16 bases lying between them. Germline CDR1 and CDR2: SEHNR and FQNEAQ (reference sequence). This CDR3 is CASSPPLGGPGNTIYF. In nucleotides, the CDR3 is TGTGCCAGCAGCCCTCCTTTGGGAGGACCTGGAAACACCATATATTTT.

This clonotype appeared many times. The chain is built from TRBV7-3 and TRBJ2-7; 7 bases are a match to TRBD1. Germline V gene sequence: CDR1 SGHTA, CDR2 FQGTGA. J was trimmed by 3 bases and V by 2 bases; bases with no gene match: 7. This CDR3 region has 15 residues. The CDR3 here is CASSLEGALSYEQYF. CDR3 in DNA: TGTGCCAGCAGCTTAGAGGGGGCGCTCAGCTACGAGCAGTACTTC. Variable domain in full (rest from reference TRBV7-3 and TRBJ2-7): GAGVSQTPSNKVTEKGKYVELRCDPISGHTALYWYRQSLGQGPEFLIYFQGTGAADDSGLPNDRFFAVRPEGSVSTLKIQRTERGDSAVYLCASSLEGALSYEQYFGPGTRLTVT.

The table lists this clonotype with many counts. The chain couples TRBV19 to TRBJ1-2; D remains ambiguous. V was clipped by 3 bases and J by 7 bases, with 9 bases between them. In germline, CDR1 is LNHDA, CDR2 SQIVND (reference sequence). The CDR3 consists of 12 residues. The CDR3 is CASSIGNIGYTF. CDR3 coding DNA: TGTGCCAGTAGTATCGGAAACATTGGCTACACCTTC.

CDR3 residues: CASSATGAEGYEQFF. Here the CDR3 DNA reads TGTGCCAGCAGCGCGACAGGGGCGGAGGGATATGAGCAGTTCTTC. The chain couples TRBV9 to TRBJ2-1; 8 bases are shared with TRBD1. There are 15 residues in the CDR3. Per germline, CDR1 SGDLS and CDR2 YYNGEE. The trim removed 3 bases at V and 8 bases at J, leaving 10 bases unmatched.

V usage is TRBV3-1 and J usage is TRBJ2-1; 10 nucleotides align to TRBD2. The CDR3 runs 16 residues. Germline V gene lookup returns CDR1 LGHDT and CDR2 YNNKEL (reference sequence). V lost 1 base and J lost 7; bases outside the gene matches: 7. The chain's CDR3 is CASSQGDSGRRNEQFF. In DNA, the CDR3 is TGTGCCAGCAGCCAAGGGGATAGCGGGAGGAGGAATGAGCAGTTCTTC.

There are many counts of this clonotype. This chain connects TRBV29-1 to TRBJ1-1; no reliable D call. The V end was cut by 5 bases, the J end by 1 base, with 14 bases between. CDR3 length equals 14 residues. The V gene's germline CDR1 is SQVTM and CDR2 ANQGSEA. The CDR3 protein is CSVLWRPRNTEAFF. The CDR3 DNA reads TGCAGCGTTCTCTGGAGACCCAGGAACACTGAAGCTTTCTTT.

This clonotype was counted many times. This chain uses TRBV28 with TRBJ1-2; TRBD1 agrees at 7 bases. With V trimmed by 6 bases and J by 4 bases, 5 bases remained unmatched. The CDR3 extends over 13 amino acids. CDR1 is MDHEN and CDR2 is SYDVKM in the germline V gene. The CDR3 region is CASRGGTAYGYTF. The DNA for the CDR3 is TGTGCCAGCAGGGGAGGGACAGCCTATGGCTACACCTTC.

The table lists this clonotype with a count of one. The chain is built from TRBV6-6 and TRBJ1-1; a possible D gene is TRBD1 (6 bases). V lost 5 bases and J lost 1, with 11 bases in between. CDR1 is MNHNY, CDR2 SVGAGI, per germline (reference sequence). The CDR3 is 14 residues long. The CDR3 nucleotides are TGTGCCAGCAGTCCCACAGGGAGGAACACTGAAGCTTTCTTT. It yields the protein CASSPTGRNTEAFF.

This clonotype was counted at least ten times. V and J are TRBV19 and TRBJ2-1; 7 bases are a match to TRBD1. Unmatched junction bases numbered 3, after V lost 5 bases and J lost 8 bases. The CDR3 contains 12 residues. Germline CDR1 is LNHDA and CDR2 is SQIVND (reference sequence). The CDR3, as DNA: TGTGCCAGTAGTGACAGGGTTTATGAGCAGTTCTTC. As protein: CASSDRVYEQFF.

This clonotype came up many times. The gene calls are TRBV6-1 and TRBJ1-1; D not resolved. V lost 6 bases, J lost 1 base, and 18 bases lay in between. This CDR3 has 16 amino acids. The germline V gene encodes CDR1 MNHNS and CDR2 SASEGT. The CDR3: CASSRGGRAWNTEAFF. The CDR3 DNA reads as TGTGCCAGCAGCCGCGGAGGAAGGGCATGGAACACTGAAGCTTTCTTT.

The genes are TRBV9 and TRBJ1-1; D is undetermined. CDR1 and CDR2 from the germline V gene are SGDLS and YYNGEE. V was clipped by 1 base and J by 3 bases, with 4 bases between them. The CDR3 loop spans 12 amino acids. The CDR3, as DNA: TGTGCCAGCAGCGTAAGGGACACTGAAGCTTTCTTT. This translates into CASSVRDTEAFF.

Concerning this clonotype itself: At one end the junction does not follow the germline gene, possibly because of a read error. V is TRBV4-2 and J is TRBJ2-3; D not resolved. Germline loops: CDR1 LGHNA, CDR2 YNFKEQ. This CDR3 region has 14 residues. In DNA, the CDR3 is TGTCCCAGCAGCCAAGAGCTAAATCGGGATACGCAGTATTTT. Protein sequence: CPSSQELNRDTQYF.